This entry lists 30 T cell receptor beta chains sequenced from one sample in a study of sequential checkpoint blockade in melanoma. TCRdb's copy holds only in-frame clones and misses some; the assay was immunoSEQ multiplex PCR. The repertoire consists of 13,000 or so clones, with 25% to 35% occurring once and the leading ten covering around 17%. This sample's treatment: randomized to nivolumab then ipilimumab (arm A) or the reverse (arm B). The starting material was tumor tissue (inferred from file names), obtained from a patient given nivolumab and ipilimumab in sequence. These receptors all stem from a human donor with melanoma.

A few counts support this clone. The gene calls are TRBV29-1 and TRBJ1-1; 9 bases are a match to TRBD1. The CDR3 runs 13 residues. Germline V gene lookup returns CDR1 SQVTM and CDR2 ANQGSEA. The V and J ends lost 3 bases and 4 bases, in that order; junction bases with no gene match: 3. The CDR3 region has the DNA TGCAGCGTTGACCCGACAGGGGGCACTGAAGCTTTCTTT. It codes for CSVDPTGGTEAFF.

This clone was picked up a small number of times. The CDR3, as DNA: TGTGCCACCAGCAGAGTTTTAGGGGTGGGCAATGAGCAGTTCTTC. Encoded protein: CATSRVLGVGNEQFF. The V and J genes are TRBV15 and TRBJ2-1; a possible D gene is TRBD1 (5 bases). Germline loops: CDR1 LNHNV, CDR2 YYDKDF (reference sequence). The V and J ends lost 1 base and 6 bases respectively, with 13 bases between them. This CDR3 is built from 15 residues.

The sample holds a few counts of this clone. This chain links TRBV11-3 with TRBJ1-4, with TRBD1 as a possible D gene (5 bases). The CDR3 length is 15 residues. Trimming left V 1 base short and J 0 bases short, with 6 bases between. Germline V gives CDR1 SGHNT, CDR2 YENEEA. The CDR3 loop reads CASSLGGATNEKLFF. The CDR3, as DNA: TGTGCCAGCAGCTTAGGGGGGGCAACTAATGAAAAACTGTTTTTT.

This clone was seen at least ten times. The chain couples TRBV11-3 to TRBJ1-1; D unclear. The CDR3 is 14 amino acids. The germline gives CDR1 SGHNT, CDR2 YENEEA. V was pared by 1 base and J by 1 base, with 7 bases between. The CDR3 loop reads CASSLGSENTEAFF. The CDR3 DNA follows: TGTGCCAGCAGCTTAGGTAGTGAGAACACTGAAGCTTTCTTT.

The CDR3 DNA sequence: TGTGCCAGCGCCCCCGAGCGAGGGACGACGGGCGCCTACGAGCAGTACTTC. Translation gives CASAPERGTTGAYEQYF. The rearrangement links TRBV28 to TRBJ2-7; either TRBD1 or TRBD2 may supply D (5 bases each). Deletions cut 8 bases from V and 2 bases from J, with 25 bases between. This CDR3 comprises 17 residues. The V gene's germline CDR1 is MDHEN and CDR2 SYDVKM.

The rearrangement joins TRBV6-8 to TRBJ2-1; D not certain. With 6 bases removed from V and 4 bases from J, the gap between germline ends came to 7 bases. The CDR3 consists of 12 residues. Germline V gives CDR1 MNHGY, CDR2 SAAAGT. The CDR3 DNA sequence: TGTGCCAGCAGGCAAGGTTACAATGAGCAGTTCTTC. Its protein is CASRQGYNEQFF.

In this sample, this clone turned up many times. The rearrangement links TRBV28 to TRBJ1-1; a possible D gene is TRBD1 (5 bases). Germline CDR1 and CDR2: MDHEN and SYDVKM. CDR3 length: 15 residues. The ends were cut back, 3 bases at V and 4 bases at J, with 15 bases in the middle. CDR3 nucleotide sequence: TGTGCCAGCAGTTTTTTGTTAGGCGGGGGCACTGAAGCTTTCTTT. Translating it yields CASSFLLGGGTEAFF.

Ten or more counts support this clone. The chain has TRBV11-3 and TRBJ1-1; D is uncertain. The CDR3 is 14 amino acids. Trimming cost V 3 bases and J 1 base, with 9 bases left between them. Germline lookup yields CDR1 SGHNT and CDR2 YENEEA. CDR3 in amino acids: CASSFHNQNTEAFF. The CDR3 nucleotides read TGTGCCAGCAGCTTCCACAACCAGAACACTGAAGCTTTCTTT. The whole variable domain, filled in from reference TRBV11-3 and TRBJ1-1, reads EAGVVQSPRYKIIEKKQPVAFWCNPISGHNTLYWYLQNLGQGPELLIRYENEEAVDDSQLPKDRFSAERLKGVDSTLKIQPAELGDSAVYLCASSFHNQNTEAFFGQGTRLTVV.

This clone is judged medium-sized. The chain recombines TRBV6-8 with TRBJ2-5; perhaps D is TRBD1 or TRBD2 (7 bases each). The V gene lost 2 bases and the J gene lost 2 bases, with 15 bases spanning the gap. Germline V gene data show CDR1 as MNHGY and CDR2 as SAAAGT. The CDR3 is 16 amino acids. The chain's CDR3 is CASSYPRQGGQETQYF. CDR3 bases: TGTGCCAGCAGTTACCCAAGACAGGGAGGGCAAGAGACCCAGTACTTC.

At least ten counts were recorded for this clone. The chain has TRBV6-8 and TRBJ2-3; D is unresolved. Germline lookup yields CDR1 MNHGY and CDR2 SAAAGT. Trimming pared 2 bases from V and 2 bases from J, leaving 11 bases between. CDR3 length equals 15 residues. The CDR3 region has the DNA TGTGCCAGCAGTTACGGGGTATCCTTCACAGATACGCAGTATTTT. Its translation is CASSYGVSFTDTQYF.

The chain has TRBV19 and TRBJ2-7, with 9 bases aligning to TRBD2. There are 14 residues in the CDR3. Unmatched junction bases numbered 8, after V lost 5 bases and J lost 6 bases. CDR1 and CDR2 from the germline V gene are LNHDA and SQIVND (reference sequence). This CDR3 reads CASSWAGGPREQYF. The DNA of the CDR3 is TGTGCCAGTAGTTGGGCGGGAGGGCCGCGCGAGCAGTACTTC.

This clone was recorded a few times. The chain joins TRBV28 to TRBJ1-1, with D hard to call. CDR1 is MDHEN and CDR2 is SYDVKM in the germline V gene. The CDR3 sequence is 14 residues long. Trimming stripped 7 bases from V and 8 bases from J, with 20 bases between. CDR3 in amino acids: CASTKIRQVSEAFF. In DNA, the CDR3 is TGTGCCAGCACCAAAATTAGGCAGGTCTCCGAAGCTTTCTTT.

V and J are TRBV11-3 and TRBJ2-1; 8 nucleotides agree with TRBD2. Looked up from germline, CDR1 is SGHNT and CDR2 is YENEEA. CDR3 length: 14 residues. J gave up 8 bases and V 3 bases, and 6 bases lay outside the gene matches. The CDR3 sequence is CASSFTGGEDEQFF. The DNA of the CDR3 is TGTGCCAGCAGCTTTACCGGGGGGGAGGATGAGCAGTTCTTC.

The chain combines TRBV14 with TRBJ2-5, with D possibly being TRBD1 (5 bases). The CDR3 totals 14 residues. CDR1 is SGHDN, CDR2 FVKESK, per germline. Trimming took 3 bases from V and 4 from J, leaving 12 bases between them. CDR3 region: CASSQGLRLETQYF. The CDR3 region has the DNA TGTGCCAGCAGCCAGGGGCTTCGGCTAGAGACCCAGTACTTC.

This clone was found a few times. The chain has TRBV18 and TRBJ1-2; D is undetermined. V was clipped by 1 base and J by 4 bases, with 16 bases between them. The CDR3 is 16 amino acids. Looked up from germline, CDR1 is KGHSH and CDR2 is LQKENI. The CDR3 sequence: CASSPLRRPTTYGYTF. The DNA for the CDR3 is TGTGCCAGCTCACCACTGAGGAGGCCCACCACCTATGGCTACACCTTC.

In DNA form, the CDR3 reads TGTGCCAGCAGCCCCCGTTACCAAGAGACCCAGTACTTC. Protein: CASSPRYQETQYF. The rearrangement links TRBV9 to TRBJ2-5; no clear D gene. The CDR3 is 13 amino acids. CDR1 and CDR2 from the germline V gene are SGDLS and YYNGEE. Deletions cut 4 bases from V and 0 bases from J, with 7 bases between. The entire variable domain, with the rest obtained from reference TRBV9 and TRBJ2-5, is as follows: DSGVTQTPKHLITATGQRVTLRCSPRSGDLSVYWYQQSLDQGLQFLIQYYNGEERAKGNILERFSAQQFPDLHSELNLSSLELGDSALYFCASSPRYQETQYFGPGTRLLVL.

The chain joins TRBV6-1 to TRBJ2-7; no firm D call. The V gene lost 0 bases and the J gene lost 0 bases, with 6 bases spanning the gap. Germline CDR1 is MNHNS and CDR2 is SASEGT. This CDR3 has 14 amino acids. The CDR3 DNA follows: TGTGCCAGCAGTGAAGCGGCCCACTCCTACGAGCAGTACTTC. It encodes CASSEAAHSYEQYF.

The chain uses TRBV6-4 and TRBJ1-3; TRBD1 matches at 7 bases. In germline, CDR1 is MRHNA, CDR2 SNTAGT. J lost 0 bases, V lost 6 bases, and 8 bases had no gene match. This CDR3 region has 16 residues. CDR3: CASRVQGKSSGNTIYF. The CDR3 DNA reads as TGTGCCAGCAGGGTACAGGGGAAGAGCTCTGGAAACACCATATATTTT.

This clone has a handful of counts. This sequence joins TRBV11-3 and TRBJ2-2, with 8 bases matching TRBD2. V shed 4 bases and J 1 base; nucleotides not matched to a gene: 5. CDR1 and CDR2 from the germline V gene are SGHNT and YENEEA. This CDR3 spans 16 amino acids. The chain's CDR3 is CASSSRLAQNTGELFF. The CDR3 DNA reads as TGTGCCAGCAGCTCTCGACTAGCGCAGAACACCGGGGAGCTGTTTTTT.

V usage is TRBV19 and J usage is TRBJ2-7; no definite D call. V gave up 1 base and J gave up 0 bases, with 7 bases separating them. The CDR3 runs to 14 residues. The V gene's germline CDR1 is LNHDA and CDR2 SQIVND (reference sequence). CDR3 DNA: TGTGCCAGTAGTATAGCGGCCCACTCCTACGAGCAGTACTTC. Protein sequence: CASSIAAHSYEQYF.

This sequence joins TRBV11-3 and TRBJ2-5; D may be TRBD2 (5 bases). V lost 3 bases and J lost 5, with 19 bases in between. In germline, CDR1 is SGHNT, CDR2 YENEEA. This CDR3 is built from 16 residues. CDR3 coding DNA: TGTGCCAGCAGCTTGGCCTACGCGGGTACGGGGGAGACCCAGTACTTC. Translating gives CASSLAYAGTGETQYF.

This sequence joins TRBV28 and TRBJ2-7; perhaps TRBD1 as D (5 bases). Germline V gene lookup returns CDR1 MDHEN and CDR2 SYDVKM. This CDR3 comprises 13 residues. Trimming took 3 bases from V and 4 from J, leaving 10 bases between them. CDR3 sequence (DNA): TGTGCCAGCAGTTTGGCAGGGAAGTACGAGCAGTACTTC. It encodes CASSLAGKYEQYF.

The rearrangement joins TRBV29-1 to TRBJ2-1; the match to TRBD2 covers 12 bases. This CDR3 comprises 15 residues. V dropped 4 bases and J dropped 3; count of bases not matched to a gene: 4. Looked up from germline, CDR1 is SQVTM and CDR2 is ANQGSEA. Here the CDR3 reads CSVVWTSGVYNEQFF. For the CDR3, the DNA is TGCAGCGTTGTTTGGACTAGCGGGGTCTACAATGAGCAGTTCTTC.

The chain combines TRBV11-3 with TRBJ1-5, with a tentative D call TRBD1 (5 bases). Trimming took 0 bases from V and 6 from J, leaving 9 bases between them. Germline CDR1 is SGHNT and CDR2 is YENEEA. This CDR3 comprises 14 residues. CDR3 sequence: CASSLDQGGQPQHF. The CDR3 DNA is TGTGCCAGCAGCTTAGACCAGGGAGGTCAGCCCCAGCATTTT.

This clone has ten or more counts. The gene calls are TRBV11-3 and TRBJ2-7; D remains unclear. Germline lookup yields CDR1 SGHNT and CDR2 YENEEA. Trimming removed 1 base at V and 2 bases at J, with 12 bases between. The CDR3 extends over 15 amino acids. CDR3 residues: CASSLVGSVAYEQYF. In nucleotides, the CDR3 is TGTGCCAGCAGCTTAGTTGGCAGCGTAGCCTACGAGCAGTACTTC.

This chain connects TRBV19 to TRBJ2-2; 8 positions agree with TRBD1. V dropped 5 bases and J dropped 1; count of bases not matched to a gene: 3. This CDR3 has 15 amino acids. The V gene's germline CDR1 is LNHDA and CDR2 SQIVND (reference sequence). CDR3 sequence: CASSSGTGNTGELFF. CDR3 nucleotides: TGTGCCAGTAGTTCTGGGACAGGGAACACCGGGGAGCTGTTTTTT.

This clone has only a few counts. The chain carries TRBV6-8 and TRBJ2-7; D perhaps matches TRBD2 (6 bases). The V gene lost 5 bases and the J gene lost 4 bases, with 15 bases spanning the gap. This CDR3 comprises 14 residues. Germline loops: CDR1 MNHGY, CDR2 SAAAGT. The CDR3 DNA reads as TGTGCCAGCAGTGCGTACCTCGGGAGTTACGAGCAGTACTTC. As protein: CASSAYLGSYEQYF.

This clone was counted at least ten times. J is TRBJ1-5 and V is TRBV11-3; D perhaps matches TRBD1 (6 bases). CDR3 length equals 14 residues. CDR1 is SGHNT, CDR2 YENEEA, per germline. V was cut by 3 bases and J by 5 bases, with 11 bases left in between. The CDR3 is CASSLEGGYQPQHF. In DNA form, the CDR3 reads TGTGCCAGCAGCTTGGAGGGGGGGTATCAGCCCCAGCATTTT.

Only a few counts were recorded for this clone. The rearrangement uses TRBV28 and TRBJ1-2; a possible D gene is TRBD1 (5 bases). V was clipped by 6 bases and J by 4 bases, with 18 bases between them. Per germline, CDR1 MDHEN and CDR2 SYDVKM. CDR3 length equals 15 residues. The CDR3: CASSSQRGWSYGYTF. The CDR3 DNA follows: TGTGCCAGCAGCTCTCAACGGGGCTGGAGCTATGGCTACACCTTC.

This rearrangement joins TRBV11-1 to TRBJ1-2; 8 bases are shared with TRBD1. This CDR3 region has 15 residues. The junction had 9 bases not matched to a gene; V was cut back by 5 bases and J by 4 bases. Germline V gene lookup returns CDR1 SGHAT and CDR2 FQDESV (reference sequence). The CDR3 coding sequence is TGTGCCAGCAGCCCTGGGACAGGACTTTTCTATGGCTACACCTTC. Its protein product is CASSPGTGLFYGYTF.